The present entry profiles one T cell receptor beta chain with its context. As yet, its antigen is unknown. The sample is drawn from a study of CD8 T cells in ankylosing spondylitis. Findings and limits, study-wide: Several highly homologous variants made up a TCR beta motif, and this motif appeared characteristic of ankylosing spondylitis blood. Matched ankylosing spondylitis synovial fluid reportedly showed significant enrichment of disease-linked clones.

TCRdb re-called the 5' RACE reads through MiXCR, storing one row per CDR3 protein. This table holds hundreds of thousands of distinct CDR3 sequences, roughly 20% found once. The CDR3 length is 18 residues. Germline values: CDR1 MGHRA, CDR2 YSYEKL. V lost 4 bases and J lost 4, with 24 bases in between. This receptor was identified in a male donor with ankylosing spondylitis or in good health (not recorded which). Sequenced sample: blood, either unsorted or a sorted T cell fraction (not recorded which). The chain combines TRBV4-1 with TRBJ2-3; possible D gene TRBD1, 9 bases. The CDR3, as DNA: TGCGCCAGCAGCCCCGACAGGGGGACTAGTGTTGGGGCAGATACGCAGTATTTT. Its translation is CASSPDRGTSVGADTQYF.